This paragraph reports one TCR beta chain. This clone showed up just a few times. The antigen it recognizes is unknown. It has no much larger one-base neighbor in the sample; base qualities were not kept. This specimen belongs to a study of cytomegalovirus exposure and HLA in healthy donors (dated by TCRdb to 2017 to 2019). In the study overall: According to an earlier analysis of 550 to 700 of the donors, about 179 million T cells yielded over 90 million unique TCR beta sequences and less than 300 Gb of sequence data. An early release covering roughly 600 HLA-typed donors comprised roughly 300 gigabases of sequencing data and roughly 86 million unique TCR sequences. Of the roughly 390 genotyped donors, 81% were placed in the genetic ancestry cluster associated with self-reported Caucasian donors. The study aimed to test whether cataloging public T cell receptors could reveal signatures of past pathogen exposure. The T cell repertoires of several hundred subjects were profiled by immunosequencing and related to cytomegalovirus serostatus. Besides the first cohort of 550 to 750 subjects, a separate validation cohort made up of 120 different subjects was used. The study combined high-throughput TCR immunosequencing, statistical association of individual TCRs with disease status, and machine learning to predict cytomegalovirus infection status. A later analysis re-analyzed previously published TCR beta repertoires from about 600 donors and added high-resolution HLA genotyping to study TCR occurrence patterns. Rather than using new phenotypic data, the later analysis identified candidate immune exposures from TCR beta sequences and from how often those sequences occurred across donors. An earlier analysis of about 620 of the donors applied high-throughput TCR beta sequencing to assess whether each TCR beta V gene segment acted as functional or pseudogenic. Donor age, sex, ethnicity and CMV serostatus were compiled alongside the repertoire data. Genome-wide SNP genotypes for about 60% of the roughly 670 donors were used in a later genetic analysis, which treated that subset as a discovery cohort. All discovery cohort repertoires had been generated on a single sequencing platform. HLA typing included class I and class II loci at four-digit resolution. Typing coverage varied by locus: roughly 629-640 donors for A, B, C, DRB1 and DQB1; approximately 560 for DQA1; around 610 for DPA1; approximately 450 for DPB1. Several DR-DQ haplotypes were treated as single units for association and clustering because of strong linkage in the cohort. On average, 235,054 unique TCR beta nucleotide sequences were sequenced per donor among more than 350 genotyped donors of the cohort, with roughly 19% of those sequences being non-productive.

Study-level results and caveats: A further reported finding was that TCR beta sequences accurately predicted the HLA-A and HLA-B alleles for most subjects in the first cohort. In a later genetic analysis, a missense DCLRE1C variant was associated with V-gene and J-gene trimming of TCR beta chains, and the association was replicated in an independent cohort. Across donors, most TCR sequences were observed very rarely, whereas some public TCRs were present in many individuals. The authors suggested that the approach could potentially be extended to other disease states and immunological phenotypes. Correlated functional status among segregating V segments might reflect linkage disequilibrium, but an unknown experimental factor could not be ruled out. A later genetic analysis reported fewer N-insertions in productive TCRs among donors in an Asian-associated ancestry cluster than the roughly 720-donor mean. Fewer than 20 rarely observed V segments, including chromosome 9 orphons, were excluded from the earlier analysis of a few hundred of the donors because counts were too low. A group of highly shared sequence variants was considered likely to be a technical artifact of the sequencing pipeline. This cohort had only TCR beta chains sequenced, and the lack of alpha or paired-chain data limited which features could be detected. According to a later analysis, parvovirus B19, influenza, CMV and Epstein-Barr virus appeared linked to several top co-occurrence clusters. In a later analysis, the rate of TCR association differed among HLA loci, with DRB1 alleles having the most associated TCRs and HLA-C alleles having the fewest. The 87-base-pair reads could not distinguish some IMGT-functional V segments, including TRBV6-2 and TRBV6-3, so those segments were excluded. The classifier was reported to diagnose cytomegalovirus status with high specificity and sensitivity in both the original cohort and the validation cohort. In vitro tests confirmed that a few of the cytomegalovirus-associated TCR beta chains recognize cytomegalovirus antigens. In a later analysis, 15,000 to 20,000 TCR beta sequences were associated with specific HLA alleles at a false discovery rate of 0.05. Because some donors lacked HLA typing at each locus, the association tests relied only on the typed subset. When HLA alleles, especially DR and DQ, strongly co-occurred, attributing TCR associations to individual alleles was difficult. CMV serostatus was the only immune exposure information available for the cohort. Most CMV-associated TCR beta chains appeared to be HLA-restricted in a later analysis, and the HLA associations seemed to be driven largely by CMV exposure. The study gave a list of more than 150 TCR beta chains associated with cytomegalovirus. Presence/absence analyses assumed roughly uniform sequencing depth across donors, an assumption that may not hold. In an earlier analysis of around 600 of the donors, most TCR beta V segments were observed in productive rearrangements about 90% or about 30% of the time, broadly matching IMGT annotations. Compared with equally common non-associated chains, HLA-associated TCR beta chains in a later analysis were more clonally expanded and had lower generation probabilities.

Library construction relied on the immunoSEQ multiplex PCR assay. The multiplex PCR relied on a mix of 60 forward primers for TCR Vbeta segments and 13 reverse primers for TCR Jbeta segments. The CDR3 region of rearranged TCR beta genes was amplified from genomic DNA by a multiplex PCR assay. On the Illumina HiSeq System, the amplified TCR beta libraries were sequenced as 87-base-pair reads. In the source study's methods: A later analysis counted about 82 million unique TCR beta chains across the 500 to 850 repertoires, and 10 million to 12 million of these chains were shared by at least two donors. Raw reads were error-corrected and collapsed into unique sequences with a nearest-neighbor algorithm that merged closely related sequences to remove PCR and sequencing errors. Alignment of CDR3 sequences to IMGT reference sequences was used to assign V, D and J gene segments. For a sequence to be retained, a match of at least six nucleotides to both a V gene segment and a J gene segment was required. Rearrangements were called productive when the CDR3 lacked stop codons and stayed in frame with V and J; all others were non-productive. Following IMGT convention, CDR3 was defined as the stretch from the second conserved V-encoded cysteine up to the conserved J-encoded phenylalanine. In an earlier analysis of approximately 590 of the donors, sequences lacking an unambiguous match to a single V gene segment were excluded. An earlier analysis of 587 of the donors called V segments functional above 56.7% productive rearrangements and segregating when the between-donor standard deviation exceeded 5%. A statistical classification framework was developed to diagnose cytomegalovirus status using the catalog of TCR beta chain sequences. In a later analysis, TCR nucleotide sequences were compared against IMGT/GENE-DB human TR gene sequences so that V and J genes could be assigned. Using the TCRdist pipeline, a later analysis assigned CDR3 sequences along with most-parsimonious VDJ recombination scenarios. In a later analysis, each TCR beta chain was defined by its CDR3 amino acid sequence together with its V-gene family, and reads without a unique V-gene family were excluded. A later analysis removed nearly 600 highly shared, low-generation-probability nucleotide sequences to deal with suspected cross-contamination and a sequencing artifact. In a later analysis, a clonal expansion index was calculated for each public chain from normalized within-repertoire ranks of inferred template counts. In a later analysis, generation probabilities were computed with a VDJ recombination model fitted to out-of-frame rearrangements, and the resulting probabilities were checked against IGoR. In a later analysis, TCR-TCR, TCR-HLA and TCR-CMV co-occurrence was scored with hypergeometric tests, and a repertoire-size bias correction was applied to TCR pairs. In a later analysis, false discovery rates were estimated by permuting HLA or CMV assignments 20 times. A later analysis grouped co-occurring TCRs with DBSCAN, adding TCRdist sequence similarity when clustering within HLA-allele-positive subsets. Repertoires with fewer than 30,000 or more than 120,000 public chains were left out of co-occurrence clustering, as were five repertoires with anomalous nucleotide sharing. Drawn from immuneACCESS, this table holds only the in-frame rearrangements with V and J called that TCRdb kept. Clones are partly lost; checked studies trace under half to an unresolved V gene and leave the rest unexplained. From that table come the V and J calls and clone size; the DNA was used to work out D and trimming. For this sample the table gives 100,000 to 150,000 clones, of which around four fifths were detected only once. In total, the top ten clones hold roughly 7.5% of the sample.

The CDR3 runs 15 amino acids, cysteine and phenylalanine included. Only the CDR3 portion is preserved as DNA: 45 bases, with reading frame beginning at the first base. V trim: 3 bases; J trim: 1 base; unmatched bases: 3. CDR1 and CDR2, per the germline V gene (reference sequence), are LNHNV and YYDKDF. The cohort consisted of 650 to 850 healthy bone marrow donors. At the time of sampling, all cohort members were nominally healthy, though unrecorded immune exposures were likely present. The donor tested CMV seronegative, placing the donor among the approximately 400 seronegative members of the cohort. A peripheral blood sample was collected from each donor, and TCR beta sequencing was performed on peripheral blood mononuclear cells. The Qiagen DNeasy Blood Extraction Kit was used to extract genomic DNA from the blood cell samples.

This clonotype was obtained from a male donor in good health and CMV-seronegative. Sequencing was carried out using PBMCs. Rearrangement joined TRBV15 to TRBJ2-5; the junction holds 9 bases that match TRBD1. The sequenced DNA is TGTGCCACCAGCAGGGGGGACAGGGTCCAAGAGACCCAGTACTTC. It is translated as CATSRGDRVQETQYF.